Listed below are T cell receptor beta chains from one sample, sequenced in a study of radiotherapy plus CTLA-4 blockade in lung cancer. Sequencing used immunoSEQ multiplex PCR; TCRdb keeps in-frame clones, though not all of them. Seen here are 45,000 to 55,000 clones, around 77% observed once, and the top ten hold around 10%. Material: peripheral blood, obtained from a patient treated with radiotherapy plus ipilimumab. The receptors come from a human donor with non-small cell lung cancer who had stable disease on radiotherapy plus ipilimumab. CDR3s include the opening cysteine and the closing phenylalanine or tryptophan.

>TRBV5-1
CASSLGEGGLSDTQYF
>TRBV10-1
CASSEWGARETEAFF
>TRBV28
CASSLSPGTGPLNQPQHF
>TRBV18
CASSPLGPEETQYF
>TRBV25-1
CASSEDYNYGYTF
>TRBV7-2
CASREPGNTIYF
>TRBV7-6
CASSPPLVLAGQVVGYTF
>TRBV29-1
CSVAGTGNSYEQYF
>TRBV5-6
CASSFGGGRKTEAFF
>TRBV12-5
CASGSSRSPTEAFF
>TRBV18
CASSPPGHTYEQYF
>TRBV2
CASSEQGLNQPQHF
>TRBV20-1
CSAQVGNTIYF
>TRBV10-2
CASNKQGARDTGELFF
>TRBV9
CASSPEGDSKVPQHF
>TRBV5-1
CTSSPKRQGTSSYEQYF
>TRBV5-1
CASSLDGSPMNTEAFF
>TRBV28
CASSLPTPGQGYNEQFF
>TRBV5-1
CASRSHGTSYEQYF
>TRBV29-1
CSVENSQMYF
>TRBV2
CASSDIGGGAFGANVLTF
>TRBV5-6
CASSLGTGSDQPQHF
>TRBV6-5
CASSYAGLFYGYTF
>TRBV14
CASSQGNRVNSPLHF
>TRBV30
CAWSARQLTRETQYF
>TRBV7-8
CASSLVAGGIGNTIYF
>TRBV9
CASSVGLVGNTEAFF
>TRBV6-6
CASSYGLAGSGELFF
>TRBV27
CASSLGSATGNQPQHF
>TRBV28
CASSSFARGPNTEAFF
>TRBV30
CAWSRLAGGGNIQYF
>TRBV7-9
CASSLESGSTDTQYF
>TRBV6-1
CASSGRPDRVGSPLHF
>TRBV5-1
CASSMGQVVGEKLFF
>TRBV7-3
CASSQSTPANEQFF